This TCR beta chain emerged from a study of radiotherapy plus CTLA-4 blockade in lung cancer (dated by TCRdb to the late 2010s). Background on the whole study: Objective responses were observed in 15% to 20% of enrolled patients, and disease control was achieved in about 32%.

A word on this clone: Its specific antigen is unknown. Base qualities are missing; no much larger clone stands one base away.

CDR3 length: 15 amino acids, cysteine to phenylalanine. Only the CDR3 portion is preserved as DNA: 45 bases, with reading frame beginning at the first base. V lost 5 bases and J lost 6 bases; the stretch between them is 16 bases long. CDR1 and CDR2 were assigned from the germline V gene as SGHDN and FVKESK. Overall study outcomes, separate from this receptor: Increased serum interferon-beta after radiation, together with early dynamic changes in blood T cell clones, were reported to be the strongest predictors of response. After treatment with radiotherapy and ipilimumab, TCR clones that originated in tumors expanded in peripheral blood.

The library was made by the immunoSEQ multiplex PCR assay. The table comes from immuneACCESS by way of TCRdb, which keeps in-frame sequences with V and J called. Part of the clones is missing from these tables; in studies checked, under half for an unresolved V gene and the rest for unknown reasons. The sample contains more than 100,000 clones, just under 90% of them found a single time. The top ten constitute 5.5% to 8.5% of the sample. The study evaluated CTLA-4 blockade (ipilimumab) given together with focal radiation therapy in patients who had chemo-refractory metastatic non-small-cell lung cancer.

Sample: peripheral blood, taken from a patient treated with radiotherapy plus ipilimumab. The V and J genes are TRBV14 and TRBJ2-2, with a weak D call of TRBD2 (6 bases match). The source is a human donor with non-small cell lung cancer that progressed on radiotherapy plus ipilimumab. The encoded CDR3 is CASSKTRGRPGELFF. The bases read TGTGCCAGCAGCAAAACGCGGGGCCGTCCCGGGGAGCTGTTTTTT.